These 19 T cell receptor beta chains came from one sample sequenced in a study of CD8+ T cells in alopecia areata. Sequencing used cDNA as its template, made by extracting RNA and reverse transcribing it. TCRdb keeps only in-frame clones here, not all; method: immunoSEQ multiplex PCR. The sample has 95,000 to 120,000 clones; roughly 50% are singletons. Documented treatment: oral pan-JAK inhibitor, 5-10 mg twice daily. The source was CD4+ T cells sorted from blood, collected at week 24, from a patient treated with tofacitinib. The receptor source for this set is a human donor with alopecia areata.

This clone has more than one count but fewer than ten. This chain connects TRBV5-1 to TRBJ2-2, with D maybe TRBD1 (6 bases). Germline-derived CDR1 and CDR2 are SGHRS and YFSETQ. The CDR3 sequence is 16 residues long. Trimming took off 0 bases at V and 0 bases at J, with 9 bases between the two ends. The chain's CDR3 is CASSLGGTSNTGELFF. The CDR3 DNA follows: TGCGCCAGCAGCTTGGGTGGGACATCGAACACCGGGGAGCTGTTTTTT.

This clone was counted a few times. The rearrangement joins TRBV4-3 to TRBJ2-3; weak D call: TRBD2 (5 bases). Trimming pared 0 bases from V and 9 bases from J, leaving 10 bases between. The germline CDR1 and CDR2 sequences are LGHNA and YSLEER. The CDR3 loop spans 13 amino acids. The CDR3 reads CASSQDRQRTQYF. CDR3 DNA sequence: TGCGCCAGCAGCCAAGATAGGCAGCGGACGCAGTATTTT.

This clone has only a few counts. In nucleotides, the CDR3 is TGTGCCAGTAGCCCTGGGTGGGATACGCAGTATTTT. This sequence encodes CASSPGWDTQYF. The chain has TRBV19 and TRBJ2-3; no firm D call. The V end was cut by 6 bases, the J end by 6 bases, with 10 bases between. The CDR3 runs 12 residues. Germline V gene sequence: CDR1 LNHDA, CDR2 SQIVND (reference sequence). Full variable domain (missing parts from reference TRBV19 and TRBJ2-3): DGGITQSPKYLFRKEGQNVTLSCEQNLNHDAMYWYRQDPGQGLRLIYYSQIVNDFQKGDIAEGYSVSREKKESFPLTVTSAQKNPTAFYLCASSPGWDTQYFGPGTRLTVL.

The chain combines TRBV7-2 with TRBJ2-3; 9 bases align to TRBD2. CDR3 length: 14 residues. J was trimmed by 6 bases and V by 3 bases; bases with no gene match: 4. Per the germline V gene, CDR1 is SGHTA and CDR2 is FQGNSA. CDR3 bases: TGTGCCAGCAGCTTGCTGAGCGGGGGGGATACGCAGTATTTT. This encodes CASSLLSGGDTQYF. Variable domain in full (rest from reference TRBV7-2 and TRBJ2-3): GAGVSQSPSNKVTEKGKDVELRCDPISGHTALYWYRQSLGQGLEFLIYFQGNSAPDKSGLPSDRFSAERTGGSVSTLTIQRTQQEDSAVYLCASSLLSGGDTQYFGPGTRLTVL.

V and J are TRBV27 and TRBJ2-3; possible D gene TRBD2, 6 bases. Germline V gene sequence: CDR1 MNHEY, CDR2 SMNVEV (reference sequence). Trimming took 10 bases from V and 3 from J, leaving 14 bases between them. The CDR3 totals 13 residues. CDR3 protein: CAIARGSTDTQYF. In nucleotides, the CDR3 is TGTGCCATCGCGCGGGGTTCGACAGATACGCAGTATTTT.

This clone was recorded a few times. V gene TRBV19 combines with J gene TRBJ2-3, with 10 bases lining up with TRBD2. CDR1 is LNHDA, CDR2 SQIVND, per germline (reference sequence). This CDR3 comprises 16 residues. V shed 6 bases, J shed 1 base, and the junction held 7 bases outside the gene matches. CDR3 region: CASSFSGGLGTDTQYF. The DNA for the CDR3 is TGTGCCAGTAGCTTTAGCGGGGGGCTGGGCACAGATACGCAGTATTTT.

This chain's CDR3 is CASTSGGVSSNEQFF. The CDR3 DNA sequence: TGTGCCAGCACTAGCGGGGGGGTATCCTCTAATGAGCAGTTCTTC. The V gene is TRBV2, the J gene TRBJ2-1, with 12 positions matching TRBD2. Germline CDR1 is SNHLY and CDR2 is FYNNEI. V lost 7 bases and J lost 7; bases outside the gene matches: 8. The CDR3 sequence is 15 residues long. Together with reference TRBV2 and TRBJ2-1, the CDR3 gives the full variable domain: EPEVTQTPSHQVTQMGQEVILRCVPISNHLYFYWYRQILGQKVEFLVSFYNNEISEKSEIFDDQFSVERPDGSNFTLKIRSTKLEDSAMYFCASTSGGVSSNEQFFGPGTRLTVL.

Only a few counts were recorded for this clone. V is TRBV5-1 and J is TRBJ2-1, with TRBD2 identical over 8 bases. This CDR3 is 14 amino acids long. Trimming cost V 2 bases and J 9 bases; bases outside gene matches: 7. Germline assignment: CDR1 SGHRS and CDR2 YFSETQ. CDR3 DNA sequence: TGCGCCAGCAGCTTTGGGACTAGGGATGGTGAGCAGTTCTTC. Translating it yields CASSFGTRDGEQFF.

This sequence joins TRBV2 and TRBJ2-4; 8 bases line up with TRBD1. The CDR3 is made up of 17 amino acids. Germline-derived CDR1 and CDR2 are SNHLY and FYNNEI. The J segment lost 1 base and the V segment lost 3 bases, leaving 8 bases of the junction unmatched. The CDR3 DNA sequence: TGTGCCAGCAGTGACCCTAGACAGGGGAGCGCCAAAAACATTCAGTACTTC. It encodes CASSDPRQGSAKNIQYF.

The chain uses TRBV19 and TRBJ2-7, with 7 positions matching TRBD2. V trimming: 3 bases; J trimming: 2 bases; junction bases outside the gene matches: 7. The CDR3 totals 15 residues. Germline values: CDR1 LNHDA, CDR2 SQIVND (reference sequence). CDR3: CASSMYGGDPYEQYF. The CDR3 DNA follows: TGTGCCAGTAGTATGTATGGGGGGGACCCCTACGAGCAGTACTTC.

The V call is TRBV5-6, the J call TRBJ2-5; D is possibly TRBD1 (5 bases). The V gene lost 3 bases and the J gene lost 4 bases, with 10 bases spanning the gap. The CDR3 totals 13 residues. Germline assignment: CDR1 SGHDT and CDR2 YYEEEE. The CDR3 sequence is CASSSQGAETQYF. CDR3 bases: TGTGCCAGCAGCTCCCAAGGGGCAGAGACCCAGTACTTC.

The chain is built from TRBV6-6 and TRBJ2-3; 7 bases are a match to TRBD1. CDR1 MNHNY and CDR2 SVGAGI come from the germline V gene (reference sequence). This CDR3 is 13 amino acids long. Unmatched junction bases numbered 4, after V lost 6 bases and J lost 4 bases. CDR3 sequence (DNA): TGTGCCAGCAGCCCACAGGGGCCAGATACGCAGTATTTT. As protein: CASSPQGPDTQYF.

The CDR3 nucleotides read TGTGCCAGCAGCTTAGTACTGTACTATGGCTCTGGGGCCAACGTCCTGACTTTC. Amino acids: CASSLVLYYGSGANVLTF. The J gene is TRBJ2-6, the V gene TRBV7-8; the D is unclear. Germline values: CDR1 SGHVS, CDR2 FQNEAQ. V lost 1 base and J lost 0, with 13 bases in between. The CDR3 length is 18 residues.

The chain uses TRBV5-4 and TRBJ2-3; D unclear. Deletions cut 5 bases from V and 2 bases from J, with 9 bases between. This CDR3 spans 13 amino acids. The V gene's germline CDR1 is SGHNT and CDR2 YYREEE (reference sequence). This CDR3 reads CASSLEFTDTQYF. CDR3 in DNA: TGTGCCAGCAGTCTGGAGTTCACAGATACGCAGTATTTT.

This rearrangement joins TRBV7-9 to TRBJ2-2; a weak D match, TRBD1 (5 bases). Trimming stripped 4 bases from V and 5 bases from J, with 11 bases between. Germline CDR1 is SEHNR and CDR2 is FQNEAQ (reference sequence). The CDR3 totals 14 residues. The CDR3 DNA reads TGTGCCAGCAGCTCCCCAGCAGGGACCGGGGAGCTGTTTTTT. The encoded protein is CASSSPAGTGELFF.

J is TRBJ2-3 and V is TRBV30; D perhaps matches TRBD1 (5 bases). Trimming removed 0 bases at V and 4 bases at J, with 14 bases between. This CDR3 spans 15 amino acids. Germline V CDR1 and CDR2: GTSNPN, SVGIG (reference sequence). The CDR3 region has the DNA TGTGCCTGGAGTGTACTTAAGGGGCCCGCAGATACGCAGTATTTT. This gives the protein CAWSVLKGPADTQYF.

The V call is TRBV7-2, the J call TRBJ2-5; D possibly corresponds to TRBD2 (5 bases). V was pared by 5 bases and J by 5 bases, with 15 bases between. The germline gives CDR1 SGHTA, CDR2 FQGNSA. CDR3 length: 14 residues. The CDR3 sequence is CASSPPPRRETQYF. The CDR3 bases are TGTGCCAGCAGCCCGCCCCCGAGGAGGGAGACCCAGTACTTC. Together with reference TRBV7-2 and TRBJ2-5, the CDR3 gives the full variable domain: GAGVSQSPSNKVTEKGKDVELRCDPISGHTALYWYRQSLGQGLEFLIYFQGNSAPDKSGLPSDRFSAERTGGSVSTLTIQRTQQEDSAVYLCASSPPPRRETQYFGPGTRLLVL.

This clone occurred once. The chain combines TRBV5-1 with TRBJ1-1; D is possibly TRBD1 (5 bases). Between the trimmed V and J ends, which lost 5 bases and 3 bases, there was a span of 17 bases. Germline V CDR1 and CDR2: SGHRS, YFSETQ. The CDR3 totals 15 residues. CDR3 coding DNA: TGCGCCAGCAGGCCCAGGGAGAGTACGGACACTGAAGCTTTCTTT. Translation gives CASRPRESTDTEAFF.

Only one count was recorded for this clone. The chain employs TRBV29-1 and TRBJ2-2; 7 bases line up with TRBD2. This CDR3 contains 14 residues. The germline V gene encodes CDR1 SQVTM and CDR2 ANQGSEA. J gave up 6 bases and V 7 bases, and 11 bases lay outside the gene matches. CDR3: CSASRQGGAGELFF. In DNA form, the CDR3 reads TGCAGCGCTAGTCGGCAGGGAGGGGCCGGGGAGCTGTTTTTT.